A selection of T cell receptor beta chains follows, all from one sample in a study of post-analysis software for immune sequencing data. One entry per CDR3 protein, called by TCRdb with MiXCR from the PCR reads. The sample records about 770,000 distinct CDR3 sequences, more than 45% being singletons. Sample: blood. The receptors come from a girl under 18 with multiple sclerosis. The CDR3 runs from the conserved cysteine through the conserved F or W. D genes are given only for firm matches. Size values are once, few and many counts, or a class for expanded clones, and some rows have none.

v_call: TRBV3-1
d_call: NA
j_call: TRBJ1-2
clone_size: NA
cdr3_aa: CASSPNTANYGYTF
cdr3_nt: TGTGCCAGCAGCCCTAATACTGCGAACTATGGCTACACCTTC

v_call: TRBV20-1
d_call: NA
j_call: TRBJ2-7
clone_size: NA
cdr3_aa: CSAHDGFPPYEQYF
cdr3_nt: TGCAGTGCCCACGACGGGTTCCCCCCCTACGAGCAGTACTTC

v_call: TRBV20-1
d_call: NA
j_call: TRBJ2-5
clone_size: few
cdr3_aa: CSAQLDGETQYF
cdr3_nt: TGCAGTGCACAACTAGACGGAGAGACCCAGTACTTC

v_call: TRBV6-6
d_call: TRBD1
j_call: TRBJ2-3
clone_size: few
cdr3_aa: CASSTPGQATDTQYF
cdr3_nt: TGTGCCAGCAGTACACCGGGACAGGCAACAGATACGCAGTATTTT

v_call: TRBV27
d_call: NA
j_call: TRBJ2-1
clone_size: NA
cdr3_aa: CASSLSEVKGYPQWEQFF
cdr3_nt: TGTGCCAGCAGTTTATCCGAGGTCAAGGGATACCCTCAATGGGAGCAGTTCTTC

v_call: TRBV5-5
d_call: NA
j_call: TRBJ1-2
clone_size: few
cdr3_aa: CASSKGEFGYTF
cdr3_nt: TGTGCCAGCAGCAAAGGGGAGTTTGGCTACACCTTC

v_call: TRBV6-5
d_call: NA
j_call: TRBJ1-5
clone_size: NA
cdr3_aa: CASSPRAVNQPQHF
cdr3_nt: TGTGCCAGCAGTCCCCGGGCGGTAAATCAGCCCCAGCATTTT

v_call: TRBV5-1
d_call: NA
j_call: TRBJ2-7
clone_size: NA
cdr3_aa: CASSLGNTGFGEQYF
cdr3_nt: TGCGCCAGCAGCTTGGGGAATACAGGGTTTGGCGAGCAGTACTTC

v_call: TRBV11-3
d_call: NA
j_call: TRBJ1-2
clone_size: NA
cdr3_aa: CASSLGWGRYGYTF
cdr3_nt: TGTGCCAGCAGCTTAGGGTGGGGGAGGTATGGCTACACCTTC

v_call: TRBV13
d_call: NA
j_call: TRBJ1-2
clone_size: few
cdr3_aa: CASSLGSWDGYTF
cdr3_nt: TGTGCCAGCAGCCTAGGGTCTTGGGATGGCTACACCTTC

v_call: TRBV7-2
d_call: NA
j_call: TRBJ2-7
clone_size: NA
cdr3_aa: CASGSGPVGNEQYF
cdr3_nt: TGTGCCAGCGGCTCAGGGCCAGTTGGGAACGAGCAGTACTTC

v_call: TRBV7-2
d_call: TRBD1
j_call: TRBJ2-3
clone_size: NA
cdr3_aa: CASSALTGDPPPDTQYF
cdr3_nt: TGTGCCAGCAGCGCCTTGACAGGGGATCCACCCCCAGATACGCAGTATTTT

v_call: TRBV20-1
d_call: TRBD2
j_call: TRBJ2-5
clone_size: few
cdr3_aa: CSARDPTGGAETQYF
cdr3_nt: TGCAGTGCTAGAGATCCTACGGGAGGGGCGGAGACCCAGTACTTC

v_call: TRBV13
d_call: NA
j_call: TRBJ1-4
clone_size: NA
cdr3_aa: CASSLGAGTEKLFF
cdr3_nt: TGTGCCAGCAGCTTAGGGGCCGGGACAGAAAAACTGTTTTTT

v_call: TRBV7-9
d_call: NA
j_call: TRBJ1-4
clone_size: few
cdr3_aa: CASSYRAIGVAEKLFF
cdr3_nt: TGTGCCAGCAGCTATCGGGCCATTGGAGTTGCTGAAAAACTGTTTTTT

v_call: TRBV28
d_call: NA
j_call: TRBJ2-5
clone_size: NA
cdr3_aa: CASSLVLPGPKETQYF
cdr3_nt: TGTGCCAGCAGTTTAGTATTACCGGGTCCCAAAGAGACCCAGTACTTC

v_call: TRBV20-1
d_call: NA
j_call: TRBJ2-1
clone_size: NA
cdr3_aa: CSAEADTYNEQFF
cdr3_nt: TGCAGTGCTGAAGCGGATACCTACAATGAGCAGTTCTTC

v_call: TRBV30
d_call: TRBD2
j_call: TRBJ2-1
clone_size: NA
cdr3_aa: CAGRAGGVNEQFF
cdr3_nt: TGTGCCGGACGTGCGGGAGGGGTGAATGAGCAGTTCTTC

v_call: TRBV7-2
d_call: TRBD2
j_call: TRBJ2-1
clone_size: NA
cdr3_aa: CASSSSGRRQFF
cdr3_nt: TGTGCCAGCAGCAGTAGCGGGAGGAGGCAGTTCTTC

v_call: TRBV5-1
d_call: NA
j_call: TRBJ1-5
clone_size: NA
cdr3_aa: CASSAAGVGPQHF
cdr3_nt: TGCGCCAGCAGCGCAGCAGGGGTGGGGCCCCAGCATTTT

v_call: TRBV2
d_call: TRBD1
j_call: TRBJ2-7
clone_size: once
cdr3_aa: CASSSILKTGRYEQYF
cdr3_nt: TGTGCCAGCAGTTCTATTCTTAAGACAGGGCGATACGAGCAGTACTTC

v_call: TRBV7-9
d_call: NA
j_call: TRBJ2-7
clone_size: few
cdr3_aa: CASSGGSTYEQYF
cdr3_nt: TGTGCCAGCAGCGGCGGCAGCACCTACGAGCAGTACTTC

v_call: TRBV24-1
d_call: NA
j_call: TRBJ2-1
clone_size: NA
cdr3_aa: CATSDPQGTPDEQFF
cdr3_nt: TGTGCCACCAGTGATCCACAGGGGACTCCCGATGAGCAGTTCTTC

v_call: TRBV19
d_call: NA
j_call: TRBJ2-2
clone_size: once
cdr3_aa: CASSPWVLTGELFF
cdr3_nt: TGTGCCAGTAGTCCATGGGTCCTCACCGGGGAGCTGTTTTTT

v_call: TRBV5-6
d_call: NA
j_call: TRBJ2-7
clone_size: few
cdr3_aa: CASSRGTASSYEQYF
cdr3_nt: TGTGCCAGCAGCCGCGGGACTGCCAGCTCCTACGAGCAGTACTTC

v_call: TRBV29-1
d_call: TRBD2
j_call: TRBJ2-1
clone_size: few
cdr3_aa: CSGGSFSYNEQFF
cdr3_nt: TGCAGCGGCGGGAGCTTTTCCTACAATGAGCAGTTCTTC

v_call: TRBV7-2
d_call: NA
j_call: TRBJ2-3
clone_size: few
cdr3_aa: CASSLMFPGEDTQYF
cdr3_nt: TGTGCCAGCAGCTTAATGTTCCCTGGGGAAGATACGCAGTATTTT

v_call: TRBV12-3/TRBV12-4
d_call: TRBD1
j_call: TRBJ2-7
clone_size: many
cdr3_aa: CASSLGQGANEQYF
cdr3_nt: TGTGCCAGCAGTTTAGGGCAGGGGGCGAACGAGCAGTACTTC

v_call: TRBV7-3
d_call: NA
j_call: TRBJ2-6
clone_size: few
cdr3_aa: CASSLYGGAGSGANVLTF
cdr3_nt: TGTGCCAGCAGCTTATATGGGGGCGCCGGCTCTGGGGCCAACGTCCTGACTTTC

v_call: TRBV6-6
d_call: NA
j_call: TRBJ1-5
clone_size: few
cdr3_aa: CASSRDLELHF
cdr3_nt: TGTGCCAGTTCCCGGGACTTAGAATTGCATTTT

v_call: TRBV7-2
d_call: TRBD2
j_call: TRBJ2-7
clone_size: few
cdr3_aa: CASSPKGLAVYEQYF
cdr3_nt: TGTGCCAGCAGCCCAAAGGGACTAGCGGTATACGAGCAGTACTTC

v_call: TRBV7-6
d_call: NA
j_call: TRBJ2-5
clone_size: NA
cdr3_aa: CASSWPGIQETQYF
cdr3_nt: TGTGCCAGCAGCTGGCCCGGGATCCAAGAGACCCAGTACTTC

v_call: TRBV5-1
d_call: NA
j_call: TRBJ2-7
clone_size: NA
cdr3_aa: CASSFRPGSYEQYF
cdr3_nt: TGCGCCAGCAGCTTTAGACCGGGATCCTACGAGCAGTACTTC

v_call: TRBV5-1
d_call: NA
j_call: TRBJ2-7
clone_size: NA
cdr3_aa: CASSWNRDTSNPYEQYF
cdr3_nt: TGCGCCAGCAGCTGGAACCGGGACACGTCAAATCCCTACGAGCAGTACTTC

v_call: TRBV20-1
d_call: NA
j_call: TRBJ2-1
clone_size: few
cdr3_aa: CSAPAPALQFF
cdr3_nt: TGCAGTGCTCCCGCTCCGGCGTTGCAGTTCTTC

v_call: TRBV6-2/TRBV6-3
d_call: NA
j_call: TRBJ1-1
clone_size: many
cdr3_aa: CASSYEGPLTEAFF
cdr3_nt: TGTGCCAGCAGTTACGAGGGCCCACTCACTGAAGCTTTCTTT

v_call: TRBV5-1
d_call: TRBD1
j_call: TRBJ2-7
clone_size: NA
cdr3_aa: CASSLAGQGAFYEQYF
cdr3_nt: TGCGCCAGCAGCTTGGCGGGACAGGGGGCCTTCTACGAGCAGTACTTC

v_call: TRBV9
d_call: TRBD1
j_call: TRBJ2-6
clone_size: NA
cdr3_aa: CASAGTGESGANVLTF
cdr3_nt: TGTGCCAGCGCCGGGACAGGGGAGTCTGGGGCCAACGTCCTGACTTTC

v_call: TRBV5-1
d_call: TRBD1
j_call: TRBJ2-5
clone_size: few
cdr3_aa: CASSLVQGPQYF
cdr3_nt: TGCGCCAGCAGCTTGGTACAGGGGCCGCAGTACTTC

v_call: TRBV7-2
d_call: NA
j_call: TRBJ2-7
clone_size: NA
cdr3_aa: CASSLTEGHEQYF
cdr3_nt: TGTGCCAGCAGCTTAACCGAGGGCCACGAGCAGTACTTC

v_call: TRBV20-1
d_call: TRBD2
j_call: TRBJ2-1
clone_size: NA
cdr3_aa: CSARRTSSYNEQFF
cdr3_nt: TGCAGTGCTAGAAGGACTAGCAGCTACAATGAGCAGTTCTTC

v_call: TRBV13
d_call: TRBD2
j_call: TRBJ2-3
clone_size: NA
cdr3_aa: CASSLGTSGDPTDTQYF
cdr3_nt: TGTGCCAGCAGCTTAGGCACTAGCGGGGATCCCACAGATACGCAGTATTTT

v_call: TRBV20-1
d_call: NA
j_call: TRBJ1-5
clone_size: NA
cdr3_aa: CSASPGLGDQPQHF
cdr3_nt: TGCAGTGCTTCCCCAGGATTGGGGGATCAGCCCCAGCATTTT

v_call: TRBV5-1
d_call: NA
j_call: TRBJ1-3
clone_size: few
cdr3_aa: CASTDASGNTIYF
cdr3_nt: TGCGCCAGCACCGACGCCTCTGGAAACACCATATATTTT

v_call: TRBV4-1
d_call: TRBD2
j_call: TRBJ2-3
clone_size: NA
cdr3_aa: CASSQDGGRGDTQYF
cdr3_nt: TGCGCCAGCAGCCAAGATGGTGGGAGGGGAGATACGCAGTATTTT

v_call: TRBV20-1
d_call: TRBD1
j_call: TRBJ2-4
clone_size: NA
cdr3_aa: CSAYDRETKNIQYF
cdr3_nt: TGCAGTGCTTACGACAGGGAAACCAAAAACATTCAGTACTTC

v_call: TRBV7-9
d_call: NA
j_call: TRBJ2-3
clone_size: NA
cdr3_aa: CASSPKKGTSTDTQYF
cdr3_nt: TGTGCCAGCAGCCCAAAGAAAGGCACTAGCACAGATACGCAGTATTTT

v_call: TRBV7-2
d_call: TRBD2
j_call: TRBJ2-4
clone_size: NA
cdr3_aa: CASSLVGTSGSVTKNIQYF
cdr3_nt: TGTGCCAGCAGCTTAGTTGGGACTAGCGGGAGTGTTACCAAAAACATTCAGTACTTC

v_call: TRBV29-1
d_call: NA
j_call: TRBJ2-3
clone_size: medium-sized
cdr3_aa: CSVPGTDTQYF
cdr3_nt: TGCAGCGTTCCAGGGACAGATACGCAGTATTTT

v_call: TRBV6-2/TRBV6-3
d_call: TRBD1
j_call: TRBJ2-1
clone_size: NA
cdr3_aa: CASSNNRGAEQFF
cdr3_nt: TGTGCCAGCAGTAACAACAGGGGCGCTGAGCAGTTCTTC

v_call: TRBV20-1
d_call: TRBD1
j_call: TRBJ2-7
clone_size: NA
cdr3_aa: CSARGTGSLYEQYF
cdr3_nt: TGCAGTGCTAGGGGGACAGGGAGCCTCTACGAGCAGTACTTC

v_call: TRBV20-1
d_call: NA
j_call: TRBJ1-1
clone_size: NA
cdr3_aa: CSAVRGENTEAFF
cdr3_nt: TGCAGTGCTGTCAGAGGGGAGAACACTGAAGCTTTCTTT

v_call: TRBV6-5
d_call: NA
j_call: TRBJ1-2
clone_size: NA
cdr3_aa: CASTDARGGGYTF
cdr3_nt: TGTGCCAGCACCGATGCGAGGGGAGGAGGCTACACCTTC

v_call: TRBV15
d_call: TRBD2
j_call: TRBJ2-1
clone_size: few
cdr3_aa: CATSSLNPGLAGDEQFF
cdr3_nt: TGTGCCACCAGCAGCCTTAACCCCGGACTAGCGGGCGATGAGCAGTTCTTC

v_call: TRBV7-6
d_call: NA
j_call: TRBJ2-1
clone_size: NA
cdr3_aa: CASSLVASESHNEQFF
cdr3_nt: TGTGCCAGCAGCTTAGTGGCTAGCGAGTCCCACAATGAGCAGTTCTTC

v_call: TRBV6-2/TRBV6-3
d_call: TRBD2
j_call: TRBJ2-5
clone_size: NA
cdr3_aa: CASTSLADLQETQYF
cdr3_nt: TGTGCCAGCACCTCTCTAGCGGACCTACAAGAGACCCAGTACTTC

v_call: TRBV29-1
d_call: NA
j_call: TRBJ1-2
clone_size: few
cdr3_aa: CSVEVGKADYGYTF
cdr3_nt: TGCAGCGTTGAAGTGGGGAAGGCAGACTATGGCTACACCTTC

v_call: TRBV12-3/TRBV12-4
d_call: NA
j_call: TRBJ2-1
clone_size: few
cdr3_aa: CASSPSGDAYNEQFF
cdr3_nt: TGTGCCAGCAGCCCCTCGGGCGATGCCTACAATGAGCAGTTCTTC

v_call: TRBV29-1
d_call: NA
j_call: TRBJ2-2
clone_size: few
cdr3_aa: CSVRRQGGSGELFF
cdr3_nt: TGCAGCGTCCGGAGACAGGGAGGGTCGGGGGAGCTGTTTTTT

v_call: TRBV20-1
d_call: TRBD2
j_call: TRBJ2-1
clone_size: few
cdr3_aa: CSAQLGTSSYEQFF
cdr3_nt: TGCAGTGCCCAACTTGGGACTAGCTCGTACGAGCAGTTCTTC